This entry features one TCR beta chain sequence. The target of this receptor is not known. One base away there is no much larger clone; base qualities are not given. The germline V gene yields SGHVS for CDR1 and FQNEAQ for CDR2. The CDR3 starts with the cysteine, ends with the phenylalanine, and has 14 residues. The read is trimmed to its CDR3 DNA, 42 bases read in frame from base 1. V and J are truncated by 5 bases and 4 bases respectively, leaving an intervening sequence of 15 bases. In light of the paper, this sample's time point label describes: blood 4 weeks post-SBRT, at nephrectomy. What this sample's treatment or condition label stands for: 15 Gy SBRT to primary tumor, nephrectomy 4 weeks later. Samples were obtained from a clinical trial, in which 15 Gy stereotactic body radiation therapy was delivered to primary renal cell carcinomas and nephrectomy was performed 4 weeks later. To track tumor-enriched clonotypes, serial peripheral blood was sampled from radiation-treated patients at baseline and at 2 weeks and 4 weeks after SBRT. Renal cell carcinoma with clear cell pathology was present in all patients. Genomic DNA for TCR sequencing was prepared using the QIAamp DNA Blood Mini Kit (Qiagen). The analyses included only samples that passed all quality control checks.

These data belong to a study of radiation and T cells in renal cell carcinoma (TCRdb year 2020). With respect to the entire study: A total of around 53 samples underwent TCR beta sequencing, made up of roughly 26 tumors and about 27 peripheral blood samples. The last blood draw occurred 4 weeks after radiation, at the same time as nephrectomy. A total of about 4 million unique CDR3 nucleotide sequences, encoding 2.5 million to 3 million unique CDR3 amino acid sequences, were found across all 50 or so samples. Overall study results and their limits: Because the trial had a single-armed design, the trial could not examine how radiation dose or scheduling affected the TCR repertoire. Changes in the blood repertoire were not tracked past 4 weeks after treatment. An increase in top tumor clonotypes in blood was observed from baseline to 2 weeks post-radiation, followed by contraction by 4 weeks, which was taken to suggest transient expansion of tumor-resident clones. Because pretreatment tumor biopsies were not available, the baseline intratumoral presence of clonotypes could not be determined.

TCR beta libraries were generated from genomic DNA with the immunoSEQ kit, following the manufacturer's recommendations. To prepare the libraries, a first multiplex PCR with proprietary primers was run, followed by a second PCR that added unique barcodes, and a bead cleanup was done after each round. A positive control reaction and a negative control reaction, both provided in the kit, were run with every batch of samples. The final libraries were assessed on an Agilent 4200 TapeStation D1000 ScreenTape, pooled by volume, and quantified by qPCR. Sequencing was performed on an Illumina NextSeq500 using a MidOutput 150-cycle cartridge, with 156 Read1 cycles, 15 Index1 cycles, and the kit custom primers. The pooled library was loaded at 0.95 to 1 pM, with a 20% PhiX control spiked in. Turning to the authors' computational methods: Vendor-processed data were analyzed in R, and a clonotype was defined as all T cells sharing the same CDR3 nucleotide sequence. For clone abundance analyses, frequencies were normalized to the 10,000 most abundant clones per sample. Public T cell clones, which averaged fewer than five per sample, were removed prior to analysis. A difference in abundance of at least 32-fold between compartments was used to define tumor-enriched and baseline blood-enriched clonotypes. A beta-binomial differential abundance model was used to identify clonotypes that were expanded or contracted between blood time points. The Baroni-Urbani and Buser coefficient was used to measure tumor-blood repertoire similarity, and groups were compared with two-tailed Wilcoxon tests in R. This is the immuneACCESS table as TCRdb keeps it, with only in-frame sequences that have V and J called. A part of the clones is gone; compared with another copy, unresolved V genes explain less than half, and the rest is unexplained. V, J and clone size are taken as reported in that table, and D and trimming were inferred from the DNA itself. A total of about 74,000 clones appear in this sample, 80% to 90% of them only once. 6% of the sample belongs to the ten largest clones.

The receptor was derived from a woman in her seventies with renal cell carcinoma. Rearrangement joined TRBV7-8 to TRBJ2-7, with a tentative D call of TRBD1 or TRBD2, each matching 7 bases. The sequencing here drew on blood, taken from a patient whose treatment included radiotherapy and nephrectomy. The CDR3 has the sequence CASSLQGGPYEQYF. Here is the DNA: TGTGCCAGCAGCCTGCAGGGGGGGCCTTACGAGCAGTACTTC. The variable domain in full, with residues beyond the CDR3 obtained from the reference TRBV7-8 and TRBJ2-7 genes, is GAGVSQSPRYKVAKRGQDVALRCDPISGHVSLFWYQQALGQGPEFLTYFQNEAQLDKSGLPSDRFFAERPEGSVSTLKIQRTQQEDSAVYLCASSLQGGPYEQYFGPGTRLTVT.